The 9 T cell receptor beta chains below come from one sample, sequenced in a study of vaccination and CD4 T cells after COVID-19. The study sequenced cultured CD4+ T cell DNA using the Oncomine TCR Beta short-read assay. TCRdb re-called the PCR reads through MiXCR, storing one row per CDR3 protein. The sample records approximately 3,500 distinct CDR3 sequences, over 35% being singletons. Indicated treatment: approximately 9-day PBMC culture with coronavirus spike peptide pools or control peptides (ViraFEST assay). Their antigens are not known. Sequencing was performed on CD4+ T cells from blood, cultured in vitro. The receptors were gathered from a human donor who had recovered from COVID-19.

The chain recombines TRBV5-1 with TRBJ2-5, with 8 bases fitting TRBD2. CDR3 length: 16 amino acids. CDR1 and CDR2 (germline): SGHRS, YFSETQ. The J segment lost 0 bases and the V segment lost 4 bases, leaving 8 bases of the junction unmatched. The DNA for the CDR3 is TGCGCCAGCAGCATGGGACTAGTCCCGTACCAAGAGACCCAGTACTTC. Its translation: CASSMGLVPYQETQYF. The variable domain in full, completed from reference TRBV5-1 and TRBJ2-5, reads KAGVTQTPRYLIKTRGQQVTLSCSPISGHRSVSWYQQTPGQGLQFLFEYFSETQRNKGNFPGRFSGRQFSNSRSEMNVSTLELGDSALYLCASSMGLVPYQETQYFGPGTRLLVL.

V and J are TRBV21-1 and TRBJ1-3; the DNA was not used to check the table's D call, TRBD1. TRBV21-1 is reported as a pseudogene. The CDR3 is made up of 15 amino acids. CDR3 residues: CASRQPTVSGNTIYF. CDR3 sequence (DNA): TGTGCCAGCAGACAGCCGACAGTCTCTGGAAACACCATATATTTT.

This chain uses TRBV20-1 with TRBJ2-3, with D hard to call. Germline V lookup: CDR1 DFQATT, CDR2 SNEGSKA (reference sequence). V shed 8 bases and J shed 2 bases, with 14 bases lying between them. This CDR3 has 13 amino acids. The CDR3 DNA sequence: TGCAGTCGCCTAGGACCTCTCACAGATACGCAGTATTTT. It is translated as CSRLGPLTDTQYF.

The V call is TRBV6-1, the J call TRBJ1-2, with 8 positions matching TRBD1. There are 15 residues in the CDR3. Per the germline V gene, CDR1 is MNHNS and CDR2 is SASEGT. V dropped 8 bases and J dropped 3; count of bases not matched to a gene: 11. CDR3 DNA sequence: TGTGCCAGCCTTCGGACAGGGAATTTTCACTATGGCTACACCTTC. Translating gives CASLRTGNFHYGYTF.

The J gene is TRBJ1-6, the V gene TRBV5-5; 10 nucleotides agree with TRBD1. The CDR3 is made up of 15 amino acids. The J segment lost 7 bases and the V segment lost 8 bases, leaving 9 bases of the junction unmatched. Germline V gene data show CDR1 as SGHKS and CDR2 as YYEKEE (reference sequence). The CDR3, as DNA: TGTGCCAGTGACAGGGGGCCGATGGGGAATTCACCCCTCCACTTT. It is translated as CASDRGPMGNSPLHF.

The chain links TRBV19 to TRBJ1-6; the D is unclear. This CDR3 contains 14 residues. V shed 9 bases and J shed 9 bases, with 18 bases lying between them. CDR1 is LNHDA, CDR2 SQIVND, per germline (reference sequence). CDR3 sequence (DNA): TGTGCCAGCCCTCCCAGGAGGCAAGGTTCACCCCTCCACTTT. Its translation is CASPPRRQGSPLHF.

The chain uses TRBV12-3 or TRBV12-4 and TRBJ1-3; TRBD1 matches 9 bases. With V trimmed by 2 bases and J by 2 bases, 4 bases remained unmatched. The CDR3 covers 16 residues. The CDR3 DNA follows: TGTGCCAGCAGTTTATGGGGACAGGGCACTGGAAACACCATATATTTT. Translated, it gives CASSLWGQGTGNTIYF.

This clonotype is a singleton in its sample. The rearrangement joins TRBV6-1 to TRBJ2-5, with 7 bases that match TRBD1. The CDR3 is made up of 14 amino acids. Per the germline V gene, CDR1 is MNHNS and CDR2 is SASEGT. V was pared by 5 bases and J by 2 bases, with 5 bases of the junction left unmatched. The CDR3 is CASSRGTAQETQYF. The CDR3 DNA reads TGTGCCAGCAGTCGTGGGACAGCACAAGAGACCCAGTACTTC.

This rearrangement joins TRBV7-2 to TRBJ1-2; 8 positions match TRBD1. Germline CDR1 is SGHTA and CDR2 is FQGNSA. The CDR3 contains 14 residues. V shed 3 bases and J 4 bases; nucleotides not matched to a gene: 4. The CDR3 here is CASSLGQAIYGYTF. The CDR3 DNA is TGTGCCAGCAGCTTGGGACAGGCGATCTATGGCTACACCTTC. Supplemented by reference TRBV7-2 and TRBJ1-2, the full variable domain reads GAGVSQSPSNKVTEKGKDVELRCDPISGHTALYWYRQSLGQGLEFLIYFQGNSAPDKSGLPSDRFSAERTGGSVSTLTIQRTQQEDSAVYLCASSLGQAIYGYTFGSGTRLTVV.